A selection of T cell receptor beta chains follows, all from one sample in a study of CD8+ T cells in alopecia areata. Only in-frame clones appear in the TCRdb table, and some are missing; sequencing was by immunoSEQ multiplex PCR. The table has roughly 99,000 clones, 84% seen once. Sequenced material: CD8+ T cells sorted from blood, taken at week 24, from a patient treated with tofacitinib. The receptors here all came from a human donor with alopecia areata. CDR3s include the opening cysteine and the closing phenylalanine or tryptophan. The order of the fields is clone size, V gene, D gene, J gene, CDR3 protein, CDR3 DNA. D genes are given only for firm matches. The size of a clone is reported for some rows only, either as once, few or many, or as a class for expanded clones.

size: NA
V: TRBV12-5
D: NA
J: TRBJ2-5
CDR3: CASGFDTVRQQETQYF
DNA: TGTGCTAGTGGTTTCGATACGGTCCGCCAGCAAGAGACCCAGTACTTC

size: NA
V: TRBV11-2
D: NA
J: TRBJ1-2
CDR3: CASSFGFKGYTF
DNA: TGTGCCAGCAGCTTTGGTTTCAAAGGCTACACCTTC

size: NA
V: TRBV5-1
D: TRBD1
J: TRBJ2-7
CDR3: CASSFGQGVGYEQYF
DNA: TGCGCCAGCAGCTTCGGACAGGGAGTCGGCTACGAGCAGTACTTC

size: few
V: TRBV4-3
D: TRBD2
J: TRBJ2-5
CDR3: CASSQGLGGYQETQYF
DNA: TGCGCCAGCAGCCAGGGACTAGGAGGGTACCAAGAGACCCAGTACTTC

size: few
V: TRBV6-1
D: NA
J: TRBJ2-2
CDR3: CASSEPYTGELFF
DNA: TGTGCCAGCAGTGAACCTTACACCGGGGAGCTGTTTTTT

size: NA
V: TRBV19
D: TRBD2
J: TRBJ2-7
CDR3: CATSSGGYEQYF
DNA: TGTGCCACTTCTAGCGGGGGTTACGAGCAGTACTTC

size: NA
V: TRBV6-6
D: NA
J: TRBJ2-2
CDR3: CASSSVTTNTGELFF
DNA: TGTGCCAGCAGTTCGGTGACAACGAACACCGGGGAGCTGTTTTTT

size: NA
V: TRBV2
D: TRBD2
J: TRBJ2-2
CDR3: CASSVPGLAGGPNTGELFF
DNA: TGTGCCAGCAGTGTCCCAGGACTAGCGGGGGGCCCGAACACCGGGGAGCTGTTTTTT

size: NA
V: TRBV5-1
D: NA
J: TRBJ2-7
CDR3: CASSSGGLEQYF
DNA: TGCGCCAGCAGCTCCGGAGGGCTCGAGCAGTACTTC

size: NA
V: TRBV5-6
D: NA
J: TRBJ2-7
CDR3: CASSLEGQTFYEQYF
DNA: TGTGCCAGCAGCTTGGAGGGTCAGACCTTCTACGAGCAGTACTTC

size: NA
V: TRBV27
D: TRBD2
J: TRBJ2-7
CDR3: CASASGGEYEQYF
DNA: TGTGCCAGCGCTAGCGGGGGGGAATACGAGCAGTACTTC

size: NA
V: TRBV10-3
D: TRBD1
J: TRBJ1-1
CDR3: CAILAGTGANTEAFF
DNA: TGTGCCATCCTCGCGGGGACAGGGGCGAACACTGAAGCTTTCTTT

size: NA
V: TRBV7-9
D: NA
J: TRBJ2-2
CDR3: CASSSEENTGELFF
DNA: TGTGCCAGCAGCTCGGAGGAGAACACCGGGGAGCTGTTTTTT

size: NA
V: TRBV7-9
D: NA
J: TRBJ2-2
CDR3: CASSPGGDLSNTGELFF
DNA: TGTGCCAGCAGCCCAGGGGGGGACCTCTCGAACACCGGGGAGCTGTTTTTT

size: NA
V: TRBV6-5
D: NA
J: TRBJ2-2
CDR3: CASHDGVTNTGELFF
DNA: TGTGCCAGCCACGATGGCGTTACGAACACCGGGGAGCTGTTTTTT

size: few
V: TRBV11-1
D: NA
J: TRBJ2-3
CDR3: CASSLGVALGTTDTQYF
DNA: TGTGCCAGCAGCTTAGGGGTGGCACTAGGAACCACAGATACGCAGTATTTT

size: NA
V: TRBV7-9
D: TRBD2
J: TRBJ2-7
CDR3: CASSPSGGGPSHEQYF
DNA: TGTGCCAGCAGCCCGAGCGGGGGGGGACCCTCCCACGAGCAGTACTTC

size: NA
V: TRBV19
D: NA
J: TRBJ2-2
CDR3: CASSIDGARGTGELFF
DNA: TGTGCCAGTAGTATAGACGGGGCCCGGGGCACCGGGGAGCTGTTTTTT

size: NA
V: TRBV6-1
D: NA
J: TRBJ2-7
CDR3: CASSAWDGAYEQYF
DNA: TGTGCCAGCAGTGCCTGGGACGGAGCCTACGAGCAGTACTTC

size: NA
V: TRBV5-6
D: NA
J: TRBJ2-5
CDR3: CASSSGSQETQYF
DNA: TGTGCCAGCAGCTCGGGATCCCAAGAGACCCAGTACTTC

size: NA
V: TRBV7-9
D: NA
J: TRBJ1-2
CDR3: CASSSPEAALGYTF
DNA: TGTGCCAGCAGCTCCCCGGAAGCTGCCTTGGGCTACACCTTC

size: NA
V: TRBV4-1
D: NA
J: TRBJ2-7
CDR3: CASSQEDVTYEQYF
DNA: TGCGCCAGCAGCCAAGAGGACGTTACCTACGAGCAGTACTTC

size: NA
V: TRBV2
D: NA
J: TRBJ2-3
CDR3: CASSDWREAKEVEDTQYF
DNA: TGTGCCAGCAGTGATTGGAGGGAAGCAAAGGAGGTCGAAGATACGCAGTATTTT

size: few
V: TRBV4-1
D: TRBD2
J: TRBJ2-1
CDR3: CASRFTGSGGQYEQFF
DNA: TGCGCCAGCAGATTCACAGGGAGCGGGGGGCAATATGAGCAGTTCTTC

size: NA
V: TRBV29-1
D: NA
J: TRBJ2-2
CDR3: CSAAPNTGELFF
DNA: TGCAGCGCAGCCCCTAACACCGGGGAGCTGTTTTTT

size: NA
V: TRBV7-9
D: TRBD2
J: TRBJ2-7
CDR3: CASSQRGGPTYEQYF
DNA: TGTGCCAGCAGTCAACGGGGGGGTCCTACCTACGAGCAGTACTTC

size: NA
V: TRBV7-3
D: NA
J: TRBJ2-5
CDR3: CASSSGGAQETQYF
DNA: TGTGCCAGCAGCTCAGGCGGCGCCCAAGAGACCCAGTACTTC

size: NA
V: TRBV7-7
D: NA
J: TRBJ2-7
CDR3: CASSLGLGGSYEQYF
DNA: TGTGCTAGCAGCTTAGGACTTGGGGGATCCTACGAGCAGTACTTC

size: few
V: TRBV7-6
D: TRBD2
J: TRBJ2-5
CDR3: CASSLAVAGGGGETQYF
DNA: TGTGCCAGCAGCTTAGCAGTGGCGGGGGGAGGGGGGGAGACCCAGTACTTC

size: NA
V: TRBV6-4
D: TRBD2
J: TRBJ2-3
CDR3: CASSDLAGSTDTQYF
DNA: TGTGCCAGCAGCGATCTAGCGGGAAGCACAGATACGCAGTATTTT

size: NA
V: TRBV6-5
D: NA
J: TRBJ2-2
CDR3: CASSLWTGNTGELFF
DNA: TGTGCCAGCAGTTTATGGACGGGAAACACCGGGGAGCTGTTTTTT

size: NA
V: TRBV29-1
D: NA
J: TRBJ2-3
CDR3: CSVDDNTDTQYF
DNA: TGCAGCGTTGACGACAACACAGATACGCAGTATTTT

size: NA
V: TRBV7-9
D: NA
J: TRBJ2-1
CDR3: CASSLFGGNEQFF
DNA: TGTGCCAGCAGCTTATTTGGGGGGAATGAGCAGTTCTTC

size: once
V: TRBV19
D: NA
J: TRBJ2-7
CDR3: CATSGHPYEQYF
DNA: TGTGCCACTTCGGGACACCCCTACGAGCAGTACTTC

size: NA
V: TRBV12-5
D: NA
J: TRBJ2-2
CDR3: CASGLGEAGELFF
DNA: TGTGCTAGTGGTTTGGGGGAAGCCGGGGAGCTGTTTTTT

size: NA
V: TRBV6-6
D: TRBD1
J: TRBJ2-7
CDR3: CASSPRDRAYEQYF
DNA: TGTGCCAGCAGCCCCCGGGACAGGGCTTACGAGCAGTACTTC

size: few
V: TRBV6-1
D: NA
J: TRBJ2-1
CDR3: CASSDWADNEQFF
DNA: TGTGCCAGCAGTGACTGGGCAGACAATGAGCAGTTCTTC

size: NA
V: TRBV29-1
D: TRBD2
J: TRBJ2-5
CDR3: CSVEDGLEGTETQYF
DNA: TGCAGCGTTGAAGACGGACTAGAGGGCACAGAGACCCAGTACTTC

size: NA
V: TRBV7-6
D: TRBD2
J: TRBJ2-1
CDR3: CASSAFLSGGPSLHEQFF
DNA: TGTGCCAGCAGCGCCTTTCTGTCGGGGGGGCCATCCCTCCATGAGCAGTTCTTC

size: NA
V: TRBV7-9
D: TRBD2
J: TRBJ2-7
CDR3: CASSPGGYEQYF
DNA: TGTGCCAGCAGCCCGGGAGGTTACGAGCAGTACTTC

size: NA
V: TRBV4-3
D: NA
J: TRBJ1-1
CDR3: CASSQNTEAFF
DNA: TGCGCCAGCAGCCAAAACACTGAAGCTTTCTTT

size: NA
V: TRBV2
D: TRBD1
J: TRBJ2-6
CDR3: CASSGWTGEPGGANVLTF
DNA: TGTGCCAGCTCCGGTTGGACAGGGGAACCGGGCGGGGCCAACGTCCTGACTTTC

size: NA
V: TRBV4-1
D: TRBD1
J: TRBJ2-7
CDR3: CASSLGTASSYEQYF
DNA: TGCGCCAGCAGCCTGGGGACAGCTAGCTCCTACGAGCAGTACTTC

size: NA
V: TRBV27
D: NA
J: TRBJ2-3
CDR3: CASSPGGGGTDTQYF
DNA: TGTGCCAGCAGCCCTGGTGGGGGCGGTACAGATACGCAGTATTTT

size: NA
V: TRBV5-6
D: NA
J: TRBJ2-3
CDR3: CASSLVQKTDTQYF
DNA: TGTGCCAGCAGCTTGGTCCAGAAGACAGATACGCAGTATTTT

size: few
V: TRBV7-9
D: NA
J: TRBJ1-3
CDR3: CASSLAGTDTIYF
DNA: TGTGCCAGCAGCTTAGCGGGAACCGACACCATATATTTT

size: NA
V: TRBV11-1
D: TRBD2
J: TRBJ2-1
CDR3: CASSMGLAAYNEQFF
DNA: TGTGCCAGCAGCATGGGACTAGCGGCCTACAATGAGCAGTTCTTC

size: NA
V: TRBV19
D: TRBD1
J: TRBJ2-1
CDR3: CASSRYWTGSLDEQFF
DNA: TGTGCCAGTAGTAGATACTGGACAGGGTCCCTCGATGAGCAGTTCTTC